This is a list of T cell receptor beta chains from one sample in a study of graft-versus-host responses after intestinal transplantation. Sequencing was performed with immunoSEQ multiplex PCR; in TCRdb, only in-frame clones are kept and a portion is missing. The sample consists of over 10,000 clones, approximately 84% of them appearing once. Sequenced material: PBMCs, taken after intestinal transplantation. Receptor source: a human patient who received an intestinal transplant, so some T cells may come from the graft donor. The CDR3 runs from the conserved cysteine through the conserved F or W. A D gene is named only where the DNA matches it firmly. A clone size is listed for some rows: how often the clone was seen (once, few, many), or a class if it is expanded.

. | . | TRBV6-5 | CASSYEGGYTF
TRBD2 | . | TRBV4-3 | CASSQDLAGGPDTQYF
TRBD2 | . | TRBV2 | CASSSAGEIDTQYF
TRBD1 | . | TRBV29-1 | CSVAGQGAGNTIYF
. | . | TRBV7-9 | CASSLIGQGGYNEQFF
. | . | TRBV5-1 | CASSFGGTNTGELFF
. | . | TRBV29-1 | CSVSGLIIYNEQFF
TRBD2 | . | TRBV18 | CASSPSGRGTYNEQFF
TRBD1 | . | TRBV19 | CASSMGQGTDEQYF
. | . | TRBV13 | CASSLGLSSYEQYF
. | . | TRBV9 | CASSVSERPQETQYF
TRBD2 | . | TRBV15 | CATSDGLAGGLETQYF
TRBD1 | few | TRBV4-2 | CASSQEQGALYEQYF
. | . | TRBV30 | CAWRGQTGSSPLHF
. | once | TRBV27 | CASSFQGFEQYF
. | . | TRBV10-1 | CASRMDTTGELFF
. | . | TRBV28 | CAVSRDRYEAFF
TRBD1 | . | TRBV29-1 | CSVESGQGVSGELFF
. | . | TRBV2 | CASSERLQNTEAFF
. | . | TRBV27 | CASRSTGSWQPQHF
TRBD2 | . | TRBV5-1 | CASSLFPLAGAGTQYF
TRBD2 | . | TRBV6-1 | CASSKTSVPDTQYF
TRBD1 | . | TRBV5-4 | CASSVEQGGTEAFF
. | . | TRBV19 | CASSDYNEQFF
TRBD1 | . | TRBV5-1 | CASSSTGSYNSPLHF
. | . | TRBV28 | CASSLSLPPYEQYF
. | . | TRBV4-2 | CASSQELASSYEQYF
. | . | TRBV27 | CASSLFGGAGELFF
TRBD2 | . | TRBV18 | CASSPGGLAGANFYEQYF